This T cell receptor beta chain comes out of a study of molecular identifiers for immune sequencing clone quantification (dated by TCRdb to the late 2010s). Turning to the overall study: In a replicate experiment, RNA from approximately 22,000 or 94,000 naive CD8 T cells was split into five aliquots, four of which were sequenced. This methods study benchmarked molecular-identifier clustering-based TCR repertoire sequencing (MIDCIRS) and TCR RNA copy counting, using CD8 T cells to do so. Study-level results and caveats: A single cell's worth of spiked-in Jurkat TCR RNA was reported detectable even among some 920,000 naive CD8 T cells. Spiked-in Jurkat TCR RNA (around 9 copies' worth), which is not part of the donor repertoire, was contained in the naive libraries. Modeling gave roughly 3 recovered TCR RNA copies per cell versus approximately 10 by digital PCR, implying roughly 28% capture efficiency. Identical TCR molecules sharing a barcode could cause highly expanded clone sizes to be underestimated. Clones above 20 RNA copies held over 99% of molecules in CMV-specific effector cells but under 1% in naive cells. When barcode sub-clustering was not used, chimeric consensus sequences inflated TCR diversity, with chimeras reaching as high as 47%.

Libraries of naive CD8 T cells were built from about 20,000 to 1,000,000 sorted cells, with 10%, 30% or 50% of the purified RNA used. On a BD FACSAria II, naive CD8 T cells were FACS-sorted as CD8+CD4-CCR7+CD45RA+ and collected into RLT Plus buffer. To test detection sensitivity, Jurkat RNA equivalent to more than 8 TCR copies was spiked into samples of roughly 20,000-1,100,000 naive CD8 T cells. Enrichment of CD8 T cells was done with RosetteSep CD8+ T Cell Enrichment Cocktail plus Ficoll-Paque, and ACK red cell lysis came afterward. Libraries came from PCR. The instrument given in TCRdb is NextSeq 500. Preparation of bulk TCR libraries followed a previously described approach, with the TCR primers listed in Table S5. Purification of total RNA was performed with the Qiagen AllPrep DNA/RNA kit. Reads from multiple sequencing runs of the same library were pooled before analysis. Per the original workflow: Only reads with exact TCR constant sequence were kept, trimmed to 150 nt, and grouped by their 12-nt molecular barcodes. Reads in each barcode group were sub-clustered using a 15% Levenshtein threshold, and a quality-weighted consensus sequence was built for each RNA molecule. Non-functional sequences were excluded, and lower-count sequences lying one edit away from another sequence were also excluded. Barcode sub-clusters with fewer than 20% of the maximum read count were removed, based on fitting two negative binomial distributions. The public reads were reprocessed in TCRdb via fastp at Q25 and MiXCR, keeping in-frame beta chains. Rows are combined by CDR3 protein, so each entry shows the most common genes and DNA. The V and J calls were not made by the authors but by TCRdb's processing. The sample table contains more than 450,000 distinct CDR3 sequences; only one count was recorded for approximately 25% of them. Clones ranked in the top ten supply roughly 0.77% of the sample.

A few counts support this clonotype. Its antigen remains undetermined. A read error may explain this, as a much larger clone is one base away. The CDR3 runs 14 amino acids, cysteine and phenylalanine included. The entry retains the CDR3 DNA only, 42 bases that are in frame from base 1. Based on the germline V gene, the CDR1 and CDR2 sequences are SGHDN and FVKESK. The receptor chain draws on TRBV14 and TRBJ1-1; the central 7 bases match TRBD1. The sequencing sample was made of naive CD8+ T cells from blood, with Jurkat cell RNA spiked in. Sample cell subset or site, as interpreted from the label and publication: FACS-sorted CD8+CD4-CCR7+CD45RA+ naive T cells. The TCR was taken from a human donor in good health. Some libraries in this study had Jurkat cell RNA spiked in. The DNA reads TGTGCCGGCAGCCTCTCCCCAGGGGGCACTGAAGCTTTCTTT. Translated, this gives CAGSLSPGGTEAFF.